Each of the 11 T cell receptor beta chains below was sequenced from the same sample in a study of T cells after posttransplantation cyclophosphamide. TCRdb's table, derived via immunoSEQ multiplex PCR, lists solely in-frame clones and lacks some. There are about 38,000 clones in the sample, none observed a single time. Input material: PBMCs. Receptors were obtained from a man in his fifties in good health, CMV-negative, and a related stem cell transplant donor.

This clone has at least ten counts. The CDR3 sequence: CASSVGTSGSETQYF. CDR3 coding DNA: TGTGCCAGCAGCGTGGGGACTAGCGGGAGTGAGACCCAGTACTTC. V gene TRBV9 combines with J gene TRBJ2-5, with 14 positions matching TRBD2. V gave up 2 bases and J gave up 5 bases; unmatched junction bases: 2. CDR3 length: 15 amino acids. Germline loops: CDR1 SGDLS, CDR2 YYNGEE.

This clone was observed a handful of times. V and J are TRBV5-8 and TRBJ2-2; a weak D match, TRBD1 (5 bases). Trimming removed 2 bases at V and 4 bases at J, with 9 bases between. The CDR3 loop spans 14 amino acids. Per germline, CDR1 SGHTS and CDR2 YDEGEE. The DNA of the CDR3 is TGTGCCAGCAGCTTAACAGGTCTCACCGGGGAGCTGTTTTTT. This gives the protein CASSLTGLTGELFF.

This clone came up many times. The chain employs TRBV18 and TRBJ1-1; 7 bases line up with TRBD1. This CDR3 comprises 13 residues. Per the germline V gene, CDR1 is KGHSH and CDR2 is LQKENI. V trimming: 5 bases; J trimming: 7 bases; junction bases outside the gene matches: 7. For the CDR3, the DNA is TGTGCCAGCTCATTAGGACAGGAGGATGAAGCTTTCTTT. Protein: CASSLGQEDEAFF.

This clone was recorded at least ten times. This CDR3 is also generated by other DNA sequences in the sample. J is TRBJ1-5 and V is TRBV30; a weak D match, TRBD1 (5 bases). Germline V gene lookup returns CDR1 GTSNPN and CDR2 SVGIG (reference sequence). Trimming removed 5 bases at V and 0 bases at J, with 11 bases between. The CDR3 consists of 14 residues. For the CDR3, the DNA is TGTGCCTGGGGGGCAGAAAATAGCAATCAGCCCCAGCATTTT. It is translated as CAWGAENSNQPQHF.

This clone was seen many times. V is TRBV18 and J is TRBJ1-5, with D uncertain. The CDR3 is 13 residues long. Germline-derived CDR1 and CDR2 are KGHSH and LQKENI. The V end lost 3 bases, the J end lost 5 bases, and 8 bases lay between the germline ends. In DNA, the CDR3 is TGTGCCAGCTCACCGGGGAGGGATCAGCCCCAGCATTTT. Translated: CASSPGRDQPQHF.

This clone came up a few times. This chain uses TRBV4-1 with TRBJ2-5; 15 bases are a match to TRBD2. There are 19 residues in the CDR3. Germline CDR1 and CDR2: MGHRA and YSYEKL. Trimming took 1 base from V and 9 from J; bases not matched to a gene: 15. Here the CDR3 reads CASSQATGTSGGPRVAQYF. The DNA of the CDR3 is TGCGCCAGCAGCCAAGCCACCGGGACTAGCGGGGGGCCCCGGGTGGCCCAGTACTTC.

This clone was seen at least ten times. The chain has TRBV6-1 and TRBJ2-2; D is perhaps TRBD2 (5 bases). The CDR3 is 16 residues long. V was cut by 2 bases and J by 3 bases, with 13 bases left in between. Per the germline V gene, CDR1 is MNHNS and CDR2 is SASEGT. The CDR3 protein is CASSEHLLLDTGELFF. CDR3 DNA: TGTGCCAGCAGTGAACATCTATTACTAGACACCGGGGAGCTGTTTTTT.

At least ten counts were recorded for this clone. The chain employs TRBV5-4 and TRBJ1-4; TRBD1 agrees at 7 bases. This CDR3 comprises 16 residues. From germline, CDR1 is SGHNT and CDR2 YYREEE (reference sequence). With 5 bases clipped from V and 0 bases from J, the junction kept 7 bases outside the gene matches. CDR3 nucleotide sequence: TGTGCCAGCAGGCCAGGGGGTGGTTCAACTAATGAAAAACTGTTTTTT. Translating it yields CASRPGGGSTNEKLFF.

This clone was recorded at least ten times. This sequence joins TRBV10-3 and TRBJ1-1; the match to TRBD1 covers 7 bases. This CDR3 spans 13 amino acids. V was clipped by 4 bases and J by 8 bases; unmatched bases: 7. Germline V gene lookup returns CDR1 ENHRY and CDR2 SYGVKD. The CDR3: CAISGGQLLEAFF. Here the CDR3 DNA reads TGTGCCATCAGTGGGGGACAGTTATTAGAAGCTTTCTTT.

This clone showed up many times. This sequence joins TRBV5-5 and TRBJ2-7; maybe TRBD1 (6 bases). This CDR3 spans 14 amino acids. Trimming removed 4 bases at V and 5 bases at J, with 16 bases between. CDR1 is SGHKS and CDR2 is YYEKEE in the germline V gene (reference sequence). CDR3 sequence: CASSLTTGFNEQYF. The DNA of the CDR3 is TGTGCCAGCAGCCTGACGACAGGTTTCAACGAGCAGTACTTC.

Ten or more counts support this clone. CDR3 in DNA: TGTGCCAGCAGTGTGAGCACAGGGTCCTCCTACGAGCAGTACTTC. Translation: CASSVSTGSSYEQYF. V and J are TRBV6-1 and TRBJ2-7; maybe TRBD1 (6 bases). CDR1 is MNHNS, CDR2 SASEGT, per germline. There are 15 residues in the CDR3. Between the trimmed V and J ends, which lost 4 bases and 0 bases, there was a span of 13 bases.